A single sample gave rise to the 27 T cell receptor beta chains below, sequenced in a study of spatial heterogeneity in lung cancer. From the 5' RACE reads, TCRdb called clonotypes with MiXCR, one entry per CDR3 protein. Of about 120,000 distinct CDR3 sequences in the sample, approximately 12% were seen once. Time point of the sample: blood at routine non-recurrence follow-up after resection. Tumor, nontumor lung or frozen PBMC supplied whole RNA, sequenced without sorting. Material: PBMCs, obtained at follow-up. All receptors derive from a male donor with early-stage non-small cell lung cancer.

This clonotype was seen repeatedly, ten times or more. The rearrangement uses TRBV10-3 and TRBJ1-1, with 7 bases that match TRBD1. The CDR3 spans 13 residues. CDR1 and CDR2 (germline): ENHRY, SYGVKD. With V trimmed by 6 bases and J by 1 base, 2 bases remained unmatched. The CDR3 loop reads CAIRGQPNTEAFF. The DNA of the CDR3 is TGTGCCATCAGGGGACAGCCGAACACTGAAGCTTTCTTT.

The chain is built from TRBV20-1 and TRBJ1-4; D remains unclear. The V end lost 4 bases, the J end lost 0 bases, and 6 bases lay between the germline ends. This CDR3 comprises 13 residues. Germline CDR1 and CDR2: DFQATT and SNEGSKA (reference sequence). The chain's CDR3 is CSATVATNEKLFF. The CDR3 nucleotides are TGCAGTGCTACAGTCGCAACTAATGAAAAACTGTTTTTT.

The chain uses TRBV24-1 and TRBJ2-3; possible D gene TRBD2, 5 bases. The CDR3 has 14 residues. Per the germline V gene, CDR1 is KGHDR and CDR2 is SFDVKD. Trimming cost V 6 bases and J 2 bases, with 11 bases left between them. DNA of the CDR3: TGTGCCACCAGTCGAACGGGGATCACAGATACGCAGTATTTT. Translation gives CATSRTGITDTQYF.

The chain recombines TRBV6-5 with TRBJ1-1, with D possibly being TRBD1 (5 bases). The CDR3 loop spans 14 amino acids. Germline V gene lookup returns CDR1 MNHEY and CDR2 SVGAGI. V gave up 8 bases and J gave up 1 base, with 14 bases separating them. DNA of the CDR3: TGTGCCAGCCAGCGTGGGGGTTGGAACACTGAAGCTTTCTTT. Encoded protein: CASQRGGWNTEAFF.

CDR3 in DNA: TGCAGTGCTAGAAAAAAAGACAGGATATCCTACGAGCAGTACTTC. Its translation: CSARKKDRISYEQYF. The rearrangement uses TRBV20-1 and TRBJ2-7; tentatively, D is TRBD1 (6 bases). Germline CDR1 is DFQATT and CDR2 is SNEGSKA (reference sequence). V lost 2 bases to trimming and J lost 1 base, with 15 bases between them. The CDR3 sequence is 15 residues long.

This clonotype has a count of ten or more. The chain combines TRBV5-1 with TRBJ1-2, with D unclear. In germline, CDR1 is SGHRS, CDR2 YFSETQ. This CDR3 contains 16 residues. Trimming stripped 0 bases from V and 4 bases from J, with 16 bases between. The CDR3 here is CASSLAAGFAFYGYTF. CDR3 in DNA: TGCGCCAGCAGCTTGGCCGCGGGATTTGCATTCTATGGCTACACCTTC.

Only a few counts were recorded for this clonotype. The V call is TRBV7-9, the J call TRBJ1-1; possible D gene TRBD1, 5 bases. The CDR3 spans 12 residues. Germline CDR1 SEHNR, CDR2 FQNEAQ (reference sequence). Trimming pared 6 bases from V and 10 bases from J, leaving 15 bases between. The CDR3 coding sequence is TGTGCCAGCAGTCGTCAGGACGGGACAGCTTTCTTT. Translated: CASSRQDGTAFF.

The CDR3 nucleotides are TGTGCCAGCAGCTTAAACGTTCAGCCCCAGCATTTT. Its protein is CASSLNVQPQHF. This chain joins TRBV7-9 and TRBJ1-5; D is ambiguous. There are 12 residues in the CDR3. The germline V and J ends were trimmed by 2 bases and 6 bases, with 5 bases remaining between them. CDR1 is SEHNR, CDR2 FQNEAQ, per germline (reference sequence).

This clonotype showed up just a few times. The V and J genes are TRBV6-6 and TRBJ1-2, with a weak D call TRBD1 (5 bases). The V gene's germline CDR1 is MNHNY and CDR2 SVGAGI (reference sequence). Trimming left V 7 bases short and J 6 bases short, with 15 bases between. The CDR3 totals 13 residues. The CDR3 loop is CASIWGRGDGYTF. The CDR3 nucleotides read TGTGCCAGCATATGGGGGAGAGGGGATGGCTACACCTTC.

This clonotype was found many times. The chain joins TRBV19 to TRBJ2-7, with no clear D. This CDR3 has 14 amino acids. Trimming stripped 7 bases from V and 2 bases from J, with 15 bases between. The germline V gene has CDR1 LNHDA and CDR2 SQIVND (reference sequence). DNA for the CDR3: TGTGCCAGTACCCCGGGTGTGGGCACCTACGAGCAGTACTTC. Protein: CASTPGVGTYEQYF.

This chain joins TRBV10-3 and TRBJ2-3; D possibly corresponds to TRBD2 (5 bases). The CDR3 is made up of 15 amino acids. Trimming stripped 5 bases from V and 1 base from J, with 13 bases between. The germline V gene has CDR1 ENHRY and CDR2 SYGVKD. CDR3 residues: CAISSSEGGTDTQYF. In DNA, the CDR3 is TGTGCCATCAGTTCCTCTGAGGGAGGCACAGATACGCAGTATTTT.

The rearrangement links TRBV10-1 to TRBJ2-7, with TRBD2 identical over 7 bases. CDR1 and CDR2 (germline): WNHNN, SYGVQD (reference sequence). This CDR3 has 13 residues. Unmatched junction bases numbered 8, after V lost 10 bases and J lost 2 bases. In DNA form, the CDR3 reads TGCGCCACCAGCGGGGCAGGGACCTACGAGCAGTACTTC. Protein product: CATSGAGTYEQYF.

This clonotype was counted at least ten times. The chain uses TRBV20-1 and TRBJ1-2; D is perhaps TRBD1 (6 bases). There are 12 residues in the CDR3. Per germline, CDR1 DFQATT and CDR2 SNEGSKA (reference sequence). Between the trimmed V and J ends, which lost 1 base and 8 bases, there was a span of 11 bases. CDR3 coding DNA: TGCAGTGCTAGAGGGGGGGCTTCGGGCTACACCTTC. Encoded protein: CSARGGASGYTF.

This clonotype was picked up many times. The chain has TRBV4-2 and TRBJ2-7, with a possible D match to TRBD2 (6 bases). Trimming pared 0 bases from V and 4 bases from J, leaving 7 bases between. Germline CDR1 LGHNA, CDR2 YNFKEQ. The CDR3 covers 13 residues. The CDR3 DNA reads as TGTGCCAGCAGCCAAGATCGGGGGTACGAGCAGTACTTC. Translation gives CASSQDRGYEQYF.

This clonotype appeared a few times. The chain joins TRBV7-2 to TRBJ1-6, with 7 bases identical to TRBD1. Germline V gene sequence: CDR1 SGHTA, CDR2 FQGNSA. J gave up 6 bases and V 8 bases, and 7 bases lay outside the gene matches. The CDR3 runs to 14 residues. CDR3 in amino acids: CASSLGQPNSPLHF. CDR3 coding DNA: TGTGCCAGCTCTTTGGGACAGCCTAATTCACCCCTCCACTTT.

The chain employs TRBV7-9 and TRBJ2-7; no clear D. The CDR3 is made up of 13 amino acids. The V gene's germline CDR1 is SEHNR and CDR2 FQNEAQ (reference sequence). Trimming left V 2 bases short and J 5 bases short, with 10 bases between. CDR3 in amino acids: CASSLIGDHEQYF. DNA for the CDR3: TGTGCCAGCAGCTTAATCGGAGACCACGAGCAGTACTTC.

This sequence joins TRBV18 and TRBJ2-5; 7 nucleotides line up with TRBD2. Trimming at V came to 4 bases and at J to 2 bases, leaving 1 base not matched to a gene. CDR3 length equals 13 residues. Germline V lookup: CDR1 KGHSH, CDR2 LQKENI. The CDR3 sequence is CASSRTSQETQYF. The CDR3, as DNA: TGTGCCAGCTCACGGACTAGTCAAGAGACCCAGTACTTC.

The V gene is TRBV5-5, the J gene TRBJ2-7; no clear D. Trimming pared 0 bases from V and 5 bases from J, leaving 12 bases between. Per germline, CDR1 SGHKS and CDR2 YYEKEE (reference sequence). CDR3 size: 14 residues. The CDR3 DNA reads as TGTGCCAGCAGCTTGGCCGCGCGAGACCACGAGCAGTACTTC. Translation gives CASSLAARDHEQYF. Full variable domain (outside the CDR3, taken from reference TRBV5-5 and TRBJ2-7): DAGVTQSPTHLIKTRGQQVTLRCSPISGHKSVSWYQQVLGQGPQFIFQYYEKEERGRGNFPDRFSARQFPNYSSELNVNALLLGDSALYLCASSLAARDHEQYFGPGTRLTVT.

This clonotype came up a few times. The chain employs TRBV28 and TRBJ1-2; D call uncertain. The V and J ends lost 2 bases and 4 bases respectively, with 5 bases between them. CDR1 and CDR2 from the germline V gene are MDHEN and SYDVKM. This CDR3 spans 12 amino acids. In DNA form, the CDR3 reads TGTGCCAGCAGTTTAAAAACCTATGGCTACACCTTC. This encodes CASSLKTYGYTF.

The J gene is TRBJ2-3, the V gene TRBV7-2; 7 bases are shared with TRBD2. V gave up 0 bases and J gave up 2 bases; unmatched junction bases: 2. The CDR3 is 15 residues long. Germline V gives CDR1 SGHTA, CDR2 FQGNSA. The CDR3 loop is CASSLAAGNTDTQYF. The CDR3 DNA is TGTGCCAGCAGCTTAGCAGCGGGGAACACAGATACGCAGTATTTT.

V usage is TRBV4-3 and J usage is TRBJ2-7, with a possible D match to TRBD2 (6 bases). Trimming removed 3 bases at V and 0 bases at J, with 12 bases between. Germline V gives CDR1 LGHNA, CDR2 YSLEER. This CDR3 spans 15 amino acids. The DNA for the CDR3 is TGCGCCAGCAGCCAGGGACTCCATCCCTCCTACGAGCAGTACTTC. Translated: CASSQGLHPSYEQYF.

This clonotype was picked up a small number of times. The chain couples TRBV20-1 to TRBJ2-7, with D maybe TRBD1 (6 bases). Trimming stripped 6 bases from V and 0 bases from J, with 12 bases between. In germline, CDR1 is DFQATT, CDR2 SNEGSKA (reference sequence). There are 13 residues in the CDR3. The DNA for the CDR3 is TGCAGTGCCCGACAGGCAAGCTCCTACGAGCAGTACTTC. It yields the protein CSARQASSYEQYF.

This clonotype was seen more than once but under ten times. The chain joins TRBV3-1 to TRBJ2-7; D not certain. Trimming left V 3 bases short and J 1 base short, with 4 bases between. The germline V gene has CDR1 LGHDT and CDR2 YNNKEL (reference sequence). The CDR3 is made up of 12 amino acids. The CDR3 here is CASSHLSYEQYF. The CDR3 DNA reads as TGTGCCAGCAGCCACTTGTCCTACGAGCAGTACTTC.

The chain couples TRBV7-9 to TRBJ1-1, with 9 bases lining up with TRBD1. Germline CDR1 and CDR2: SEHNR and FQNEAQ (reference sequence). CDR3 length equals 14 residues. V gave up 6 bases and J gave up 6 bases; unmatched junction bases: 8. Written as DNA, the CDR3 is TGTGCCAGCAGAAACGACAGGGGGATTTCTGAAGCTTTCTTT. It is translated as CASRNDRGISEAFF.

This clonotype was counted a single time. The missing conserved phenylalanine or tryptophan at the end of this CDR3 makes a read error likely. The chain links TRBV4-3 to TRBJ1-2, with TRBD1 matching over 8 bases. The V gene end was trimmed by 3 bases and the J gene end by 4 bases; junction bases not matched to a gene: 10. The germline CDR1 and CDR2 sequences are LGHNA and YSLEER. This CDR3 is built from 16 residues. The DNA for the CDR3 is TGCGCCAGCAGCCAGCGGACAGGGAGAACTGGCTATGGCTACACCATC. Residues: CASSQRTGRTGYGYTI.

Only a few counts were recorded for this clonotype. The chain recombines TRBV3-1 with TRBJ2-1; TRBD1 or TRBD2 may be the D gene (5 bases each). V was shortened by 1 base and J by 5 bases, with 6 bases between the two germline ends. The CDR3 extends over 13 amino acids. Germline CDR1 and CDR2: LGHDT and YNNKEL (reference sequence). The CDR3 DNA reads TGTGCCAGCAGCCAAGGAGGGGACAATGAGCAGTTCTTC. Amino acid sequence: CASSQGGDNEQFF.

The chain couples TRBV5-1 to TRBJ1-6; 10 nucleotides match TRBD1. Germline assignment: CDR1 SGHRS and CDR2 YFSETQ. The V and J ends lost 0 bases and 0 bases, in that order; junction bases with no gene match: 9. The CDR3 runs 20 residues. The CDR3 here is CASSLDRRTGGSSYNSPLHF. Here the CDR3 DNA reads TGCGCCAGCAGCTTGGACCGCAGGACAGGGGGGAGCTCCTATAATTCACCCCTCCACTTT.